The 15 T cell receptor beta chains given below trace back to one sample, sequenced in a study of siplizumab effects on memory and regulatory T cells. The repertoire was sequenced with immunoSEQ multiplex PCR; TCRdb's copy has only in-frame clones and lacks some. The sample consists of about 100,000 clones, roughly 94% of them appearing once. Sequencing input: non-Treg CD4+ T cells sorted from blood. Every receptor here comes from a human donor in good health.

V gene TRBV7-6 combines with J gene TRBJ2-7; no reliable D call. Germline V lookup: CDR1 SGHVS, CDR2 FNYEAQ. This CDR3 is built from 14 residues. With 1 base removed from V and 0 bases from J, the gap between germline ends came to 7 bases. CDR3 coding DNA: TGTGCCAGCAGCTTAGGCGCTTTCTCCTACGAGCAGTACTTC. It encodes CASSLGAFSYEQYF.

The V gene is TRBV30, the J gene TRBJ2-3; either TRBD1 or TRBD2 may supply D (5 bases each). The ends were cut back, 1 base at V and 4 bases at J, with 15 bases in the middle. Germline V gives CDR1 GTSNPN, CDR2 SVGIG (reference sequence). The CDR3 consists of 15 residues. CDR3 nucleotide sequence: TGTGCCTGGAGTGATCTTGGGGCACTAGCAGATACGCAGTATTTT. Its protein product is CAWSDLGALADTQYF.

This clone was seen a single time. The chain is built from TRBV7-2 and TRBJ2-7, with D perhaps matching TRBD1 (5 bases). The CDR3 spans 14 residues. Germline values: CDR1 SGHTA, CDR2 FQGNSA. V lost 4 bases to trimming and J lost 0 bases, with 10 bases between them. In DNA, the CDR3 is TGTGCCAGCAGCTATCGAAGGGGCTCCTACGAGCAGTACTTC. Amino acids: CASSYRRGSYEQYF.

The chain joins TRBV10-3 to TRBJ2-5; no reliable D call. CDR3 length: 11 residues. Germline lookup yields CDR1 ENHRY and CDR2 SYGVKD. The V end was cut by 6 bases, the J end by 2 bases, with 4 bases between. The CDR3 DNA reads as TGTGCCATCAGGGCTCAAGAGACCCAGTACTTC. Protein: CAIRAQETQYF.

The chain carries TRBV6-1 and TRBJ2-5; 7 bases map to TRBD1. After removal of 6 bases from V and 1 base from J, the junction contained 8 bases not matched to a gene. The germline V gene encodes CDR1 MNHNS and CDR2 SASEGT. CDR3 length: 15 amino acids. The CDR3 reads CASSRRQGPQETQYF. In DNA, the CDR3 is TGTGCCAGCAGCAGAAGACAGGGCCCCCAAGAGACCCAGTACTTC.

This clone was recorded once. This chain links TRBV4-1 with TRBJ2-3, with D unclear. V gave up 4 bases and J gave up 0 bases, with 14 bases separating them. The CDR3 loop spans 16 amino acids. Germline assignment: CDR1 MGHRA and CDR2 YSYEKL. This CDR3 reads CASSPGPDKSTDTQYF. The DNA of the CDR3 is TGCGCCAGCAGCCCCGGACCAGACAAAAGCACAGATACGCAGTATTTT.

This chain links TRBV28 with TRBJ2-5, with a weak D call TRBD2 (6 bases). The V end was cut by 4 bases, the J end by 5 bases, with 17 bases between. This CDR3 has 15 amino acids. The germline V gene encodes CDR1 MDHEN and CDR2 SYDVKM. This chain's CDR3 is CASSSAGTSRETQYF. Here the CDR3 DNA reads TGTGCCAGCAGTTCAGCCGGGACTTCACGGGAGACCCAGTACTTC.

The chain has TRBV30 and TRBJ2-1; D is unclear. The CDR3 has 14 amino acids. Trimming took off 8 bases at V and 3 bases at J, with 17 bases between the two ends. Germline lookup yields CDR1 GTSNPN and CDR2 SVGIG (reference sequence). CDR3 residues: CARRASRNYNEQFF. In nucleotides, the CDR3 is TGTGCCCGACGAGCTAGTCGAAACTACAATGAGCAGTTCTTC.

CDR3 in amino acids: CAWSVRGGLARDTQYF. In DNA form, the CDR3 reads TGTGCCTGGAGTGTCAGGGGGGGACTAGCACGAGATACGCAGTATTTT. The V and J genes are TRBV30 and TRBJ2-3, with 9 bases lining up with TRBD2. This CDR3 spans 16 amino acids. Germline assignment: CDR1 GTSNPN and CDR2 SVGIG (reference sequence). Trimming cost V 0 bases and J 5 bases; bases outside gene matches: 9. Combining the CDR3 with reference TRBV30 and TRBJ2-3 gives the whole variable domain SQTIHQWPATLVQPVGSPLSLECTVEGTSNPNLYWYRQAAGRGLQLLFYSVGIGQISSEVPQNLSASRPQDRQFILSSKKLLLSDSGFYLCAWSVRGGLARDTQYFGPGTRLTVL.

Only one count was recorded for this clone. The gene calls are TRBV4-2 and TRBJ2-2, with 8 bases that match TRBD1. The CDR3 has 14 amino acids. Germline V gene lookup returns CDR1 LGHNA and CDR2 YNFKEQ. Unmatched junction bases numbered 5, after V lost 5 bases and J lost 6 bases. CDR3 protein: CASSITGGPGELFF. CDR3 DNA: TGTGCCAGCAGCATAACAGGGGGACCCGGGGAGCTGTTTTTT.

The chain recombines TRBV27 with TRBJ1-1, with D perhaps TRBD1 (5 bases). Germline V gene lookup returns CDR1 MNHEY and CDR2 SMNVEV (reference sequence). The CDR3 contains 14 residues. Between the trimmed V and J ends, which lost 4 bases and 0 bases, there was a span of 9 bases. The CDR3 coding sequence is TGTGCCAGCAGTTCGGGACTGATGAACACTGAAGCTTTCTTT. Translated, it gives CASSSGLMNTEAFF.

The CDR3 protein is CASSLGLAGWGTDTQYF. The DNA for the CDR3 is TGCGCCAGCAGCTTGGGACTAGCGGGATGGGGCACAGATACGCAGTATTTT. The rearrangement links TRBV5-1 to TRBJ2-3, with 11 bases lining up with TRBD2. The CDR3 loop spans 17 amino acids. V shed 0 bases, J shed 1 base, and the junction held 4 bases outside the gene matches. Germline CDR1 is SGHRS and CDR2 is YFSETQ.

CDR3 sequence reads: CASSQTRGNTGELFF. CDR3 coding DNA: TGTGCCAGCAGCCAGACTAGGGGGAACACCGGGGAGCTGTTTTTT. The V and J genes are TRBV7-9 and TRBJ2-2, with a possible D match to TRBD2 (6 bases). The germline V and J ends were trimmed by 5 bases and 1 base, with 11 bases remaining between them. The CDR3 totals 15 residues. CDR1 and CDR2 from the germline V gene are SEHNR and FQNEAQ (reference sequence).

J is TRBJ2-1 and V is TRBV2, with 11 bases identical to TRBD2. Unmatched junction bases numbered 7, after V lost 3 bases and J lost 0 bases. The CDR3 is 18 residues long. In germline, CDR1 is SNHLY, CDR2 FYNNEI. CDR3 amino acids: CASSDPLAGESSYNEQFF. The CDR3 coding sequence is TGTGCCAGCAGTGATCCACTAGCGGGAGAGAGCTCCTACAATGAGCAGTTCTTC.

The chain links TRBV9 to TRBJ2-2; possible D gene TRBD1, 6 bases. Trimming left V 3 bases short and J 4 bases short, with 13 bases between. Germline V CDR1 and CDR2: SGDLS, YYNGEE. The CDR3 is 15 amino acids. CDR3 DNA: TGTGCCAGCAGCGCTAACAACAGGGCCACCGGGGAGCTGTTTTTT. The encoded protein is CASSANNRATGELFF.